One sample yielded the 5 T cell receptor beta chains listed below, sequenced in a study of blood T cell repertoires in COVID-19. Data came from immunoSEQ multiplex PCR; TCRdb stores just in-frame clones and leaves some out. The data show about 92,000 clones, with roughly 85% seen just once and 38% held by the top ten. Sequenced material: peripheral blood. The receptors stem from a man at least 80 years old with acute or convalescent COVID-19.

This chain joins TRBV28 and TRBJ2-3, with D uncertain. Germline V gene sequence: CDR1 MDHEN, CDR2 SYDVKM. Trimming shortened V by 6 bases and J by 3 bases, and 7 bases separated the two germline ends. The CDR3 runs 12 residues. As DNA, the CDR3 is TGTGCCAGCAGCGAGGTTACAGATACGCAGTATTTT. Its protein product is CASSEVTDTQYF.

This clone turned up a few times. This sample also contains other DNA sequences that code for the same CDR3. The chain uses TRBV7-2 and TRBJ2-2; 8 bases line up with TRBD1. The trim removed 5 bases at V and 4 bases at J, leaving 6 bases unmatched. CDR1 is SGHTA, CDR2 FQGNSA, per germline. The CDR3 is made up of 15 amino acids. CDR3 region: CASSKGQGFTGELFF. The CDR3 nucleotides read TGTGCCAGCAGCAAAGGACAGGGATTCACCGGGGAGCTGTTTTTT. Using reference TRBV7-2 and TRBJ2-2 for the parts outside the CDR3, the full variable domain is GAGVSQSPSNKVTEKGKDVELRCDPISGHTALYWYRQSLGQGLEFLIYFQGNSAPDKSGLPSDRFSAERTGGSVSTLTIQRTQQEDSAVYLCASSKGQGFTGELFFGEGSRLTVL.

The J gene is TRBJ1-1, the V gene TRBV28; 8 nucleotides agree with TRBD1. The germline gives CDR1 MDHEN, CDR2 SYDVKM. This CDR3 is 12 amino acids long. V dropped 11 bases and J dropped 1; count of bases not matched to a gene: 3. This CDR3 reads CALTGANTEAFF. In DNA form, the CDR3 reads TGTGCCCTGACAGGGGCGAACACTGAAGCTTTCTTT.

This sequence joins TRBV25-1 and TRBJ2-7; weak D call: TRBD2 (6 bases). The length of the CDR3 is 15 residues. Trimming took off 7 bases at V and 2 bases at J, with 18 bases between the two ends. CDR1 and CDR2 from the germline V gene are MGHDK and SYGVNS. The CDR3 reads CASTLSGLSTYEQYF. The CDR3 nucleotides read TGTGCCAGCACCCTCTCGGGACTGTCAACCTACGAGCAGTACTTC.

J is TRBJ1-1 and V is TRBV6-2 or TRBV6-3, with TRBD1 matching 8 bases. This CDR3 is built from 14 residues. V lost 0 bases, J lost 9 bases, and 6 bases stayed unmatched. Germline assignment: CDR1 MNHEY and CDR2 SVGEGT. For the CDR3, the DNA is TGTGCCAGCAGTTACTCCGGTGGGACAGGCAAAGCTTTCTTT. Protein product: CASSYSGGTGKAFF.